This T cell receptor (beta chain) derives from a study of T cell repertoires in cytomegalovirus infection. Study-wide context: CMV infection plus the matching HLA type was flagged by public TCR beta signatures.

The study, taken as a whole, reports: Pooled public TCR beta family frequency picked out CMV carriers with the relevant HLA.

TCRdb called the reads again in MiXCR, with one record for every CDR3 protein. The sample shows over 150,000 distinct CDR3 sequences, about 21% of them seen only once. This clonotype has only a few counts. The antigen is not known. The V segment lost 4 bases and the J segment 7 bases; nucleotides outside the gene matches: 9. Germline V gene sequence: CDR1 SGHRS, CDR2 YFSETQ. The CDR3 sequence is 16 residues long. The genes are TRBV5-1 and TRBJ2-2; TRBD1 agrees at 11 bases. The sequenced sample was PBMCs. The receptor's source is a human donor in good health (CMV status not recorded). Some clones in this sample may be carry-over from other donors' samples. The CDR3 nucleotides read TGCGCCAGCAGCCCCGCGGACAGGGGGCTTATCGGGGAGCTGTTTTTT. Its protein is CASSPADRGLIGELFF.